The T cell receptor beta chain under discussion was sequenced for a study of response to subunit inactivated influenza vaccine. This clonotype has ten or more counts. TCRdb processed the RT-PCR reads anew with MiXCR; each CDR3 protein has one entry. Of about 540,000 distinct CDR3 sequences in the sample, less than 25% are singletons; the top ten hold 2.5% to 3.5%. CDR1 SQVTM and CDR2 ANQGSEA come from the germline V gene. The CDR3 loop spans 12 amino acids. The V end was cut by 4 bases, the J end by 6 bases, with 9 bases between. These sequences were also reported in another study, on T cells expressing NK-cell markers. Turning to that study: The cDNA for TCR beta came from 5'RACE template switching with UMIs.

Here the sequenced sample was CD4+ T cells sorted from PBMCs, taken 11 to 12 days after vaccination. The chain couples TRBV29-1 to TRBJ1-4; D is ambiguous. The clonotype comes from a man in his forties or fifties who received an inactivated influenza vaccine. The CDR3 protein is CSVGRIDEKLFF. The CDR3 DNA sequence: TGCAGCGTTGGCCGGATTGATGAAAAACTGTTTTTT.